Here is one T cell receptor (beta chain) with its context. What it binds is unknown. This record comes from a study of T cells in tumors after PD-1 blockade. In the study overall: Prior checkpoint blockade, systemic immunosuppressant use, or anti-cancer therapy within 4 weeks excluded patients. Blood samples averaged 113,528 templates (range about 23,000-260,000) and 36,536 unique clonotypes. A subset received ongoing vismodegib 150 mg daily alongside anti-PD-1 therapy. Study findings and constraints: Roughly 40% of tumor TCR clonotypes were also found in blood.

Repertoires were generated with immunoSEQ multiplex PCR, while TCRdb's copy carries only in-frame clones and drops some. In the table there are roughly 48,000 clones, roughly 80% of which are singletons. Germline V gene data show CDR1 as MRHNA and CDR2 as SNTAGT. This CDR3 is 13 amino acids long. V lost 5 bases to trimming and J lost 4 bases, with 11 bases between them. This receptor was identified in a human donor with basal cell carcinoma. The sequencing here drew on PBMCs, taken before anti-PD-1 treatment. The chain links TRBV6-4 to TRBJ1-2, with unresolved D. The chain's CDR3 is CASSQDGLYGYTF. Here the CDR3 DNA reads TGTGCCAGCAGTCAGGACGGCCTCTATGGCTACACCTTC.